The source of this TCR beta chain is a study of blood T cell repertoires in COVID-19. Study-level information: Samples of COVID-19 (acute and convalescent) were obtained from the United States, Italy and Spain. T cells, B-cell-depleted T cells, or PBMCs supplied cDNA or gDNA.

In terms of age and location, participants ranged from roughly 18 to 90 years and lived in roughly 22 US areas. For recovered donors of Cohort 3, there were two negative PCRs, clearance, or symptom resolution. V was cut by 6 bases and J by 9 bases, with 12 bases left in between. Germline V gene lookup returns CDR1 MNHEY and CDR2 SVGAGI. There are 12 residues in the CDR3. Repertoires were generated with immunoSEQ multiplex PCR, while TCRdb's copy carries only in-frame clones and drops some. The sample includes around 380,000 clones, around 87% seen only once; the top ten take roughly 1.4%. Sequencing used PBMCs or T cells enriched from blood (not recorded which). The chain couples TRBV6-5 to TRBJ1-3; D perhaps matches TRBD1 (5 bases). This clonotype originated in a man aged 25-40 years who had recovered from COVID-19. The CDR3 reads CASSSVGGTIYF. The CDR3 bases are TGTGCCAGCAGCTCCGTGGGGGGCACCATATATTTT.